Sequencing of this T cell receptor (beta chain) was carried out in a study of T cells after yellow fever vaccination. The germline V gene has CDR1 SGHTA and CDR2 FQGTGA. Trimming removed 2 bases at V and 5 bases at J, with 13 bases between. CDR3 length: 15 amino acids. As regards this clonotype: Its antigen is unknown.

Findings of the study overall: Few clonotypes appeared in both CD4 and CD8 compartments.

TCRdb called the 5' RACE reads again in MiXCR, with one record for every CDR3 protein. The sample consists of hundreds of thousands of distinct CDR3 sequences, approximately 3.9% of them appearing once. The V call is TRBV7-3, the J call TRBJ2-1; a weak D match, TRBD2 (6 bases). The receptor was derived from a man between 18 and 35 years old who received the YFV17D yellow fever vaccine. Sequenced material: PBMCs, taken on the day of the yellow fever booster vaccination. The DNA of the CDR3 is TGTGCCAGCAGCTTAGGCGGGGTAAGCAACAATGAGCAGTTCTTC. This codes for CASSLGGVSNNEQFF.